These 18 T cell receptor beta chains came from one sample sequenced in a study of beta chain features in type 1 diabetes. The study reverse transcribed the entire isolated RNA, so it sequenced expressed TCRB transcripts. TCRdb's copy holds only in-frame clones and misses some; the assay was immunoSEQ multiplex PCR. The repertoire has 360,000 or so clones, around a fifth of them found once; the top ten carry around 0.04%. Sequences were obtained from naive CD4+ T cells from blood. The receptors originated from a woman between 18 and 29 years old in good health.

This chain joins TRBV9 and TRBJ1-1; D is ambiguous. This CDR3 has 15 residues. V dropped 0 bases and J dropped 5 bases, with 14 bases sitting between them. Looked up from germline, CDR1 is SGDLS and CDR2 is YYNGEE. The CDR3 loop reads CASSVVMGGVTEAFF. CDR3 bases: TGTGCCAGCAGCGTAGTAATGGGAGGAGTAACTGAAGCTTTCTTT.

There are a few counts of this clone. The chain joins TRBV7-2 to TRBJ1-2, with a weak D call TRBD1 (5 bases). The germline CDR1 and CDR2 sequences are SGHTA and FQGNSA. Trimming took 5 bases from V and 5 from J, leaving 18 bases between them. This CDR3 has 15 amino acids. CDR3 loop: CASSPDGRGTYGYTF. The CDR3 coding sequence is TGTGCCAGCAGCCCCGACGGGCGGGGCACGTATGGCTACACCTTC.

The genes are TRBV10-3 and TRBJ2-1, with 12 positions matching TRBD2. In germline, CDR1 is ENHRY, CDR2 SYGVKD. V gave up 3 bases and J gave up 5 bases; unmatched junction bases: 5. This CDR3 region has 16 residues. CDR3 sequence: CAISDPTSGSHNEQFF. CDR3 bases: TGTGCCATCAGTGACCCGACTAGCGGGAGCCACAATGAGCAGTTCTTC.

The chain has TRBV5-1 and TRBJ1-6, with 7 nucleotides matching TRBD1. Germline values: CDR1 SGHRS, CDR2 YFSETQ. CDR3 size: 14 residues. The junction had 5 bases not matched to a gene; V was cut back by 1 base and J by 10 bases. The CDR3 region is CASSLIQGGSPLHF. The CDR3 DNA reads TGCGCCAGCAGCTTGATCCAGGGGGGCTCACCCCTCCACTTT.

Written as DNA, the CDR3 is TGTGCCAGCAGTGAAGCGTTCAGGGCCACTGAAGCTTTCTTT. Translated: CASSEAFRATEAFF. The V call is TRBV6-1, the J call TRBJ1-1, with D perhaps matching TRBD1 (5 bases). CDR1 is MNHNS, CDR2 SASEGT, per germline. The ends were cut back, 0 bases at V and 4 bases at J, with 9 bases in the middle. The CDR3 runs 14 residues.

This chain joins TRBV30 and TRBJ1-1; 8 positions match TRBD1. Germline CDR1 reads GTSNPN; CDR2 reads SVGIG (reference sequence). This CDR3 has 12 residues. J lost 3 bases, V lost 8 bases, and 5 bases had no gene match. CDR3 amino acids: CATGQGHTEAFF. CDR3 DNA sequence: TGTGCCACAGGACAGGGCCACACTGAAGCTTTCTTT.

The chain combines TRBV18 with TRBJ1-1, with 8 bases identical to TRBD1. The CDR3 loop spans 16 amino acids. V lost 2 bases, J lost 3 bases, and 8 bases stayed unmatched. Germline V lookup: CDR1 KGHSH, CDR2 LQKENI. CDR3 coding DNA: TGTGCCAGCTCACCAAGGGCCCCGACAGGGGACACTGAAGCTTTCTTT. Protein: CASSPRAPTGDTEAFF.

The chain links TRBV7-2 to TRBJ2-1; TRBD2 matches at 11 bases. Germline CDR1 is SGHTA and CDR2 is FQGNSA. This CDR3 contains 14 residues. Trimming at V came to 7 bases and at J to 7 bases, leaving 6 bases not matched to a gene. For the CDR3, the DNA is TGTGCCAGCACCTATAGCGGGGGGGCGAATGAGCAGTTCTTC. Protein product: CASTYSGGANEQFF.

There are a few counts of this clone. The chain couples TRBV25-1 to TRBJ2-3, with TRBD2 identical over 7 bases. V shed 5 bases and J 4 bases; nucleotides not matched to a gene: 3. Germline values: CDR1 MGHDK, CDR2 SYGVNS. The CDR3 runs to 13 residues. CDR3 nucleotides: TGTGCCAGCAGTCTAGCGGCCGCAGATACGCAGTATTTT. Amino acid sequence: CASSLAAADTQYF. Combining the CDR3 with reference TRBV25-1 and TRBJ2-3 gives the whole variable domain EADIYQTPRYLVIGTGKKITLECSQTMGHDKMYWYQQDPGMELHLIHYSYGVNSTEKGDLSSESTVSRIRTEHFPLTLESARPSHTSQYLCASSLAAADTQYFGPGTRLTVL.

The CDR3 nucleotides are TGTGCCAGCACCCGGACAGGGGACGGCAATGAGCAGTTCTTC. As protein: CASTRTGDGNEQFF. The chain couples TRBV5-4 to TRBJ2-1; TRBD1 matches at 9 bases. Germline V CDR1 and CDR2: SGHNT, YYREEE (reference sequence). This CDR3 contains 14 residues. V shed 6 bases and J 6 bases; nucleotides not matched to a gene: 7.

This clone was counted between two and nine times. The chain recombines TRBV2 with TRBJ2-6, with D possibly matching TRBD2 (6 bases). V shed 6 bases and J shed 4 bases, with 16 bases lying between them. Germline CDR1 and CDR2: SNHLY and FYNNEI. CDR3 length: 16 residues. The CDR3 reads CASRPLRAGGANVLTF. CDR3 in DNA: TGTGCCAGCAGACCCCTTAGGGCGGGAGGGGCCAACGTCCTGACTTTC.

This clone came up a few times. The chain employs TRBV5-6 and TRBJ2-5, with 7 bases matching TRBD1. CDR1 and CDR2 from the germline V gene are SGHDT and YYEEEE. This CDR3 region has 15 residues. Unmatched junction bases numbered 11, after V lost 6 bases and J lost 3 bases. This CDR3 reads CASTGTDEQKETQYF. DNA of the CDR3: TGTGCCAGCACCGGGACAGACGAACAGAAAGAGACCCAGTACTTC.

In its sample, this clone was seen a few times. V and J are TRBV19 and TRBJ2-1; 9 bases are a match to TRBD1. The CDR3 has 15 residues. The V gene end was trimmed by 7 bases and the J gene end by 2 bases; junction bases not matched to a gene: 6. Looked up from germline, CDR1 is LNHDA and CDR2 is SQIVND (reference sequence). The DNA of the CDR3 is TGTGCCAGTACCCCAGGACAGGGGCCCTACAATGAGCAGTTCTTC. It codes for CASTPGQGPYNEQFF.

This clone has more than one count but fewer than ten. CDR3 sequence: CASSVRWGGSDTQYF. CDR3 DNA: TGTGCCAGCAGCGTACGTTGGGGGGGCTCAGATACGCAGTATTTT. The rearrangement uses TRBV9 and TRBJ2-3; possibly TRBD2 for D (7 bases). CDR3 size: 15 residues. Germline V gene lookup returns CDR1 SGDLS and CDR2 YYNGEE. The V end lost 1 base, the J end lost 4 bases, and 13 bases lay between the germline ends. Complete variable domain (other parts from reference TRBV9 and TRBJ2-3): DSGVTQTPKHLITATGQRVTLRCSPRSGDLSVYWYQQSLDQGLQFLIQYYNGEERAKGNILERFSAQQFPDLHSELNLSSLELGDSALYFCASSVRWGGSDTQYFGPGTRLTVL.

This clone was counted a few times. CDR3 in amino acids: CASMRGATGVTDTQYF. CDR3 nucleotides: TGTGCCAGTATGCGAGGGGCGACAGGAGTCACAGATACGCAGTATTTT. This chain joins TRBV19 and TRBJ2-3; perhaps TRBD1 as D (6 bases). The V end was cut by 7 bases, the J end by 2 bases, with 19 bases between. The germline V gene encodes CDR1 LNHDA and CDR2 SQIVND (reference sequence). The CDR3 contains 16 residues.

Only a few counts were recorded for this clone. The rearrangement links TRBV4-1 to TRBJ2-5; 8 bases agree with TRBD2. V was pared by 0 bases and J by 5 bases, with 5 bases of the junction left unmatched. This CDR3 is 15 amino acids long. Per the germline V gene, CDR1 is MGHRA and CDR2 is YSYEKL. The CDR3 sequence: CASSQEPGLGETQYF. CDR3 DNA sequence: TGCGCCAGCAGCCAAGAACCGGGACTAGGGGAGACCCAGTACTTC.

The rearrangement joins TRBV29-1 to TRBJ1-4, with 7 bases matching TRBD1. V gave up 5 bases and J gave up 6 bases; unmatched junction bases: 6. The CDR3 sequence is 13 residues long. Germline loops: CDR1 SQVTM, CDR2 ANQGSEA. The CDR3 DNA reads as TGCAGCGTTATAAACAGGGGTGATGAAAAACTGTTTTTT. Translated, it gives CSVINRGDEKLFF.

This clone was seen only a few times. The chain recombines TRBV30 with TRBJ2-1, with TRBD1 matching 8 bases. CDR1 is GTSNPN and CDR2 is SVGIG in the germline V gene (reference sequence). J gave up 10 bases and V 2 bases, and 1 base lay outside the gene matches. The CDR3 is made up of 11 amino acids. The CDR3 sequence is CAWSYRGEQFF. The CDR3 DNA sequence: TGTGCCTGGAGTTACAGGGGGGAGCAGTTCTTC. Looking up the rest from reference TRBV30 and TRBJ2-1 gives the full variable domain: SQTIHQWPATLVQPVGSPLSLECTVEGTSNPNLYWYRQAAGRGLQLLFYSVGIGQISSEVPQNLSASRPQDRQFILSSKKLLLSDSGFYLCAWSYRGEQFFGPGTRLTVL.